These 12 T cell receptor beta chains were all obtained from the same sample, sequenced in a study of CD8 T cells in Susac syndrome. RNA amounts of roughly 0.45 to 1 ug underwent reverse transcription with random hexamers. MiXCR was run by TCRdb on the immunoSEQ multiplex PCR reads, yielding one entry per CDR3 protein. The table records over 95,000 distinct CDR3 sequences, about 90% of them present only once. What was sequenced was CD4+ T cells from PBMCs. These receptors were collected from a human donor in good health.

The chain employs TRBV19 and TRBJ2-5; TRBD1 is a possible D gene (8 bases). The CDR3 contains 13 residues. Germline lookup yields CDR1 LNHDA and CDR2 SQIVND (reference sequence). V lost 6 bases, J lost 5 bases, and 13 bases lay in between. CDR3 coding DNA: TGTGCCAGTAGGAACAGGGGGGGGGAGACCCAGTACTTC. The encoded protein is CASRNRGGETQYF.

The chain uses TRBV6-1 and TRBJ2-7, with D possibly matching TRBD1 (5 bases). Trimming took 6 bases from V and 6 from J, leaving 18 bases between them. Germline V lookup: CDR1 MNHNS, CDR2 SASEGT. The CDR3 sequence is 14 residues long. CDR3 coding DNA: TGTGCCAGCAGGGCCTTAGCATTAAGGGGCGAGCAGTACTTC. As protein: CASRALALRGEQYF.

The CDR3 spells CASSLGTGTGFPGANVLTF. The CDR3 DNA follows: TGTGCCAGCAGCTTAGGGACCGGGACAGGGTTCCCTGGGGCCAACGTCCTGACTTTC. The chain couples TRBV7-3 to TRBJ2-6; 9 bases are a match to TRBD1. CDR1 is SGHTA and CDR2 is FQGTGA in the germline V gene. Losses at the gene ends were 2 bases for V and 2 bases for J; bases not matched to a gene: 10. The CDR3 is made up of 19 amino acids.

V gene TRBV5-1 combines with J gene TRBJ2-7; possible D gene TRBD2, 5 bases. The germline V gene encodes CDR1 SGHRS and CDR2 YFSETQ. The CDR3 totals 17 residues. The CDR3 is CVSSSGPEMKSSYEQYF. Written as DNA, the CDR3 is TGCGTCTCCAGCAGCGGCCCGGAGATGAAAAGCTCCTACGAGCAGTACTTC.

V gene TRBV20-1 combines with J gene TRBJ1-2; 10 bases agree with TRBD1. Germline V lookup: CDR1 DFQATT, CDR2 SNEGSKA (reference sequence). Losses at the gene ends were 3 bases for V and 8 bases for J; bases not matched to a gene: 6. The CDR3 consists of 13 residues. CDR3 region: CSASPGQGGGYTF. In DNA form, the CDR3 reads TGCAGTGCTAGCCCTGGACAGGGGGGCGGCTACACCTTC.

V usage is TRBV20-1 and J usage is TRBJ2-7; the D gene is possibly TRBD2 (6 bases). The CDR3 spans 16 residues. Trimming stripped 1 base from V and 2 bases from J, with 18 bases between. Germline lookup yields CDR1 DFQATT and CDR2 SNEGSKA (reference sequence). CDR3 coding DNA: TGCAGTGCTAGAGGCGGCGGGGCAGGATCAACCTACGAGCAGTACTTC. Translation gives CSARGGGAGSTYEQYF.

The rearrangement uses TRBV3-1 and TRBJ2-5, with D possibly being TRBD1 (5 bases). CDR3 length equals 15 residues. Germline-derived CDR1 and CDR2 are LGHDT and YNNKEL (reference sequence). V gave up 2 bases and J gave up 4 bases, with 14 bases separating them. The CDR3 nucleotides are TGTGCCAGCAGCCAAAATCAGGGCGGTGCAGAGACCCAGTACTTC. The encoded protein is CASSQNQGGAETQYF.

The rearrangement uses TRBV3-1 and TRBJ2-2, with D unclear. With 0 bases removed from V and 6 bases from J, the gap between germline ends came to 14 bases. The CDR3 spans 16 residues. Germline CDR1 reads LGHDT; CDR2 reads YNNKEL (reference sequence). This CDR3 is CASSQETIHISGELFF. The CDR3 DNA reads TGTGCCAGCAGCCAAGAAACCATCCATATTTCCGGGGAGCTGTTTTTT.

The rearrangement joins TRBV28 to TRBJ2-1, with D uncertain. Trimming cost V 3 bases and J 0 bases, with 9 bases left between them. CDR1 and CDR2 from the germline V gene are MDHEN and SYDVKM. The CDR3 totals 15 residues. The CDR3 loop is CASSFARISYNEQFF. CDR3 coding DNA: TGTGCCAGCAGTTTTGCTAGGATCTCCTACAATGAGCAGTTCTTC.

This sequence joins TRBV19 and TRBJ1-2, with 8 bases matching TRBD1. V was pared by 8 bases and J by 7 bases, with 9 bases of the junction left unmatched. CDR3 length equals 13 residues. The germline gives CDR1 LNHDA, CDR2 SQIVND (reference sequence). CDR3 protein: CASEQGARSGYTF. The CDR3 bases are TGTGCCAGTGAGCAGGGGGCCCGGTCTGGCTACACCTTC.

The rearrangement links TRBV20-1 to TRBJ1-5; D possibly corresponds to TRBD1 (6 bases). V was shortened by 6 bases and J by 2 bases, with 17 bases between the two germline ends. The CDR3 loop spans 15 amino acids. Germline V gives CDR1 DFQATT, CDR2 SNEGSKA (reference sequence). The CDR3 spells CSAPERQGRNQPQHF. CDR3 nucleotide sequence: TGCAGTGCGCCCGAGCGGCAGGGGCGCAATCAGCCCCAGCATTTT.

J is TRBJ2-3 and V is TRBV7-2; TRBD2 agrees at 9 bases. Germline CDR1 is SGHTA and CDR2 is FQGNSA. The CDR3 loop spans 16 amino acids. The ends lost 2 bases at V and 5 bases at J; junction bases unmatched: 8. CDR3 nucleotides: TGTGCCAGCAGCTTATCGGCGGGAGGGCCGGGAGATACGCAGTATTTT. Protein: CASSLSAGGPGDTQYF. The entire variable domain, with the rest obtained from reference TRBV7-2 and TRBJ2-3, is as follows: GAGVSQSPSNKVTEKGKDVELRCDPISGHTALYWYRQSLGQGLEFLIYFQGNSAPDKSGLPSDRFSAERTGGSVSTLTIQRTQQEDSAVYLCASSLSAGGPGDTQYFGPGTRLTVL.